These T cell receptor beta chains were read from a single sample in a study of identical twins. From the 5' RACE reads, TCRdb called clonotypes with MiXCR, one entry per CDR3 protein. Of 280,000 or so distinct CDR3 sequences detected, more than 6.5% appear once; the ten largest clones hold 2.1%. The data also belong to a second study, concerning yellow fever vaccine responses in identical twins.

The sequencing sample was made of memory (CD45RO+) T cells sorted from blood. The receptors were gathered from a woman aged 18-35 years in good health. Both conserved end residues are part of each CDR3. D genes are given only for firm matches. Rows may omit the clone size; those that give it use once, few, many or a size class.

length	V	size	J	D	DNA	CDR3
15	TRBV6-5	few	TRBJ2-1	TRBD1	TGTGCCAGCAGTTACTCGGACAGGGGGTACGATGAGCAGTTCTTC	CASSYSDRGYDEQFF
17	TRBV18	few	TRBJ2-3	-	TGTGCCAGCTCACCACCAGCGCCCGGGGGCGGACGGGATACGCAGTATTTT	CASSPPAPGGGRDTQYF
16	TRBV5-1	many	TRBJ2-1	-	TGCGCCAGCAGCTTAGTTCAGGGCCCCTCTTCCAATGAGCAGTTCTTC	CASSLVQGPSSNEQFF
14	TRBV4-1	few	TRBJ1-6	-	TGCGCCAGCAGCCAAGAAGGTTCGAATTCACCCCTCCACTTT	CASSQEGSNSPLHF
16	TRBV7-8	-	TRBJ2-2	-	TGTGCCAGCAGCCCACAGGAATTCTTGAACACCGGGGAGCTGTTTTTT	CASSPQEFLNTGELFF
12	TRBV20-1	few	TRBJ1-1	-	TGCAGTGCTAACCCCGGAGGACAGGAAGCTTTCTTT	CSANPGGQEAFF
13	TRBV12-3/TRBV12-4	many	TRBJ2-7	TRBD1	TGTGCCAGCAGTTCGGGACAGGGCTACGAGCAGTACTTC	CASSSGQGYEQYF
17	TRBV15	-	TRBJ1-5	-	TGTGCCACCAGCAGAGACAGTCTCAGCCATAGCAATCAGCCCCAGCATTTT	CATSRDSLSHSNQPQHF
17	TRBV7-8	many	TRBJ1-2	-	TGTGCCAGCAGCTTAGGGGGGTTTCACCGCTTTAACTATGGCTACACCTTC	CASSLGGFHRFNYGYTF
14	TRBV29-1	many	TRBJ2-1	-	TGCAGCGTTTCGTTCCCTCGGGTCTACAATGAGCAGTTCTTC	CSVSFPRVYNEQFF
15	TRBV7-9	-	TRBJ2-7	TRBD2	TGTGCCAGCAGCCCCAAGCGGGAGGGCCTACGGGAGCAGTACTTC	CASSPKREGLREQYF
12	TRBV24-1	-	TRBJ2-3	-	TGTGCCACCAGCCCCCCGGTGGGGACGCAGTATTTT	CATSPPVGTQYF
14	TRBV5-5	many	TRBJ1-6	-	TGTGCCAGCAGCTTACGGGCCTTTAATTCACCCCTCCACTTT	CASSLRAFNSPLHF
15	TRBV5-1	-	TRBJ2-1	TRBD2	TGCGCCAGCAGCTCGGCTAGCGGGACGTCTAATGAGCAGTTCTTC	CASSSASGTSNEQFF
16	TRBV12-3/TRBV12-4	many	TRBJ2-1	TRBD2	TGTGCCAGCAGTTTAGTACTAGCGGTTTCCTACAATGAGCAGTTCTTC	CASSLVLAVSYNEQFF
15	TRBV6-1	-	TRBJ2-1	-	TGTGCCAGCAGTGGGGTATTGTGGTCCTACAATGAGCAGTTCTTC	CASSGVLWSYNEQFF
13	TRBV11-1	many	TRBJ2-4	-	TGTGCCAGCTCGGTGACACCGGGTGTCATTCAGTACTTC	CASSVTPGVIQYF
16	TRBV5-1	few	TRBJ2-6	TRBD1	TGCGCCAGCAGCTTGGTGACAGGGCAAGGGGCCAACGTCCTGACTTTC	CASSLVTGQGANVLTF
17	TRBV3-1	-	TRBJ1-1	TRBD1	TGTGCCAGCAGCAAACAACAGGGGGCAAGAATGAACACTGAAGCTTTCTTT	CASSKQQGARMNTEAFF
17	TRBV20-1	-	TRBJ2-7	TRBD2	TGCAGTGCTAGAGCCGTAGGGACTAGCGGGGAATTCTACGAGCAGTACTTC	CSARAVGTSGEFYEQYF
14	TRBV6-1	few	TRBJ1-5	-	TGTGCCAGCAGTATTCAGGGCCCGAATCAGCCCCAGCATTTT	CASSIQGPNQPQHF
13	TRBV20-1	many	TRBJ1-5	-	TGCAGTGTATCAGGGTTTGGCAATCAGCCCCAGCATTTT	CSVSGFGNQPQHF
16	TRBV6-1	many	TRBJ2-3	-	TGTGCCAGCAGTGACCAGTGGCCGGTTACCAGCGATACGCAGTATTTT	CASSDQWPVTSDTQYF
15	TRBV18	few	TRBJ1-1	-	TGTGCCAGCTCACCACCCGGATCAGGGCCCACTGAAGCTTTCTTT	CASSPPGSGPTEAFF
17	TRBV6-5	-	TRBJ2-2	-	TGTGCCAGCAGTTACGCGCGCCGGGACTCTCTCACCGGGGAGCTGTTTTTT	CASSYARRDSLTGELFF
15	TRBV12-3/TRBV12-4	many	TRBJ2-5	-	TGTGCCAGCAGCCGCCGCCGACAGGCACAAGAGACCCAGTACTTC	CASSRRRQAQETQYF
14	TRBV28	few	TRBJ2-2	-	TGTGCCAGCAGTTTAAGGAGCCCCACCGGGGAGCTGTTTTTT	CASSLRSPTGELFF
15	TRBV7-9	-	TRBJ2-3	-	TGTGCCAGCAGCTTAGATGGCACAGGTCAGGTTACGCAGTATTTT	CASSLDGTGQVTQYF
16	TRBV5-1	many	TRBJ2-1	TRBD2	TGCGCCAGCAGCTTGTCTAGCGGGATACCCTACAATGAGCAGTTCTTC	CASSLSSGIPYNEQFF
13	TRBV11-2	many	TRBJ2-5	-	TGTGCCAGCAGCCTAGGGACTCGGGAGACCCAGTACTTC	CASSLGTRETQYF
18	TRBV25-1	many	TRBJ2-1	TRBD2	TGTGCCAGCAGTGAATCCCGACCTAGCGGGAGGCCCTACAATGAGCAGTTCTTC	CASSESRPSGRPYNEQFF
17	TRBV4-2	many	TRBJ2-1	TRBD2	TGTGCCAGCAGCCAAGAGAGTGGACTAGCGGGACGCAATGAGCAGTTCTTC	CASSQESGLAGRNEQFF
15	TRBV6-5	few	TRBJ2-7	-	TGTGCCAGCAGTTACCGGGGTTATGGTGCTTACGAGCAGTACTTC	CASSYRGYGAYEQYF
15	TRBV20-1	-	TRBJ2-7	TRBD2	TGCAGTGCTAGAGAGGCTAGCGGGAGTTTCTACGAGCAGTACTTC	CSAREASGSFYEQYF
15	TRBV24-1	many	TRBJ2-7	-	TGTGCCACCAGTGATTTAAAAGGAGGAGACTACGAGCAGTACTTC	CATSDLKGGDYEQYF
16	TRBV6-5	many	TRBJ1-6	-	TGTGCCAGCAGTTACCAGAGTAGCTCCTATAATTCACCCCTCCACTTT	CASSYQSSSYNSPLHF
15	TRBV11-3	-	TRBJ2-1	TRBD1	TGTGCCAGCAGCGCACGGACAGGGGGTAAGAATGAGCAGTTCTTC	CASSARTGGKNEQFF
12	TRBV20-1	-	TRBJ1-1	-	TGCAGTGCTATCTTTCGGTACACTGAAGCTTTCTTT	CSAIFRYTEAFF
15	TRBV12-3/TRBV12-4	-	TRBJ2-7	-	TGTGCCAGCAACGCATTTGGTAATGGCTACGGGACGCAGTACTTC	CASNAFGNGYGTQYF